This is a list of T cell receptor beta chains from one sample in a study of CD4 T cells in relation to SARS-CoV-2 and coronaviruses. The data were produced by immunoSEQ multiplex PCR, yet TCRdb's version contains in-frame clones alone and is incomplete. This table holds 60,000 to 75,000 clones, 85% to 95% found once. The sequenced sample consisted of naive CD4+ T cells from PBMCs. These receptors were taken from a human donor in good health. Each CDR3 is given with its conserved first and last residue. A D gene is named only where the DNA matches it firmly. Size values are once, few and many counts, or a class for expanded clones, and some rows have none.

V gene	J gene	D gene	clone size	CDR3 protein	CDR3 DNA
TRBV5-6	TRBJ2-3	-	-	CASSPRALDTQYF	TGTGCCAGCAGCCCGCGGGCCTTGGATACGCAGTATTTT
TRBV11-3	TRBJ2-4	-	-	CASSSGPASLIAKNIQYF	TGTGCCAGCAGCTCGGGACCCGCCTCCCTTATAGCCAAAAACATTCAGTACTTC
TRBV7-9	TRBJ2-7	-	-	CASSLAAGMAYEQYF	TGTGCCAGCAGCTTAGCGGCGGGGATGGCCTACGAGCAGTACTTC
TRBV7-8	TRBJ1-2	-	-	CASSLDLLYTPGRVGYTF	TGTGCCAGCAGCTTAGACCTCCTATACACACCGGGGCGGGTGGGCTACACCTTC
TRBV12-3/TRBV12-4	TRBJ1-2	-	-	CASIRGSYGYTF	TGTGCCAGCATTCGGGGGTCCTATGGCTACACCTTC
TRBV21-1	TRBJ2-1	-	-	CASNWRRKQFF	TGTGCCAGCAACTGGCGGAGGAAGCAGTTCTTC
TRBV3-1/TRBV3-2	TRBJ1-6	TRBD1	-	CASSQDQGARNSPLHF	TGTGCCAGCAGCCAAGATCAGGGGGCGAGGAATTCACCCCTCCACTTT
TRBV28	TRBJ2-7	-	-	CASSLRGYEQYF	TGTGCCAGCAGCCTCAGGGGCTACGAGCAGTACTTC
TRBV28	TRBJ2-7	-	-	CASSLDTVASEQYF	TGTGCCAGCAGTTTAGACACCGTGGCCTCCGAGCAGTACTTC
TRBV5-1	TRBJ2-3	TRBD2	few	CASSSTTSGRAGDTQYF	TGCGCCAGCAGCTCCACGACTAGCGGGAGGGCCGGAGATACGCAGTATTTT
TRBV28	TRBJ2-7	-	-	CASSPQTFEQYF	TGTGCCAGCAGTCCCCAAACCTTCGAGCAGTACTTC
TRBV7-3	TRBJ1-1	-	-	CASSSTVNTEAFF	TGTGCCAGCAGCTCGACAGTAAACACTGAAGCTTTCTTT
TRBV27	TRBJ1-1	-	-	CASSFSHLGGWISTEAFF	TGTGCCAGCAGTTTCAGTCATCTGGGGGGCTGGATAAGTACTGAAGCTTTCTTT
TRBV18	TRBJ1-6	TRBD1	-	CASSPGQGDSPLHF	TGTGCCAGCTCACCGGGACAGGGTGATTCACCCCTCCACTTT
TRBV28	TRBJ2-7	-	-	CASSLSPGYYEQYF	TGTGCCAGCAGTTTATCCCCCGGGTACTACGAGCAGTACTTC
TRBV5-4	TRBJ2-7	TRBD1	-	CASSTSDRDIYEQYF	TGTGCCAGCAGCACCTCGGACAGGGACATCTACGAGCAGTACTTC